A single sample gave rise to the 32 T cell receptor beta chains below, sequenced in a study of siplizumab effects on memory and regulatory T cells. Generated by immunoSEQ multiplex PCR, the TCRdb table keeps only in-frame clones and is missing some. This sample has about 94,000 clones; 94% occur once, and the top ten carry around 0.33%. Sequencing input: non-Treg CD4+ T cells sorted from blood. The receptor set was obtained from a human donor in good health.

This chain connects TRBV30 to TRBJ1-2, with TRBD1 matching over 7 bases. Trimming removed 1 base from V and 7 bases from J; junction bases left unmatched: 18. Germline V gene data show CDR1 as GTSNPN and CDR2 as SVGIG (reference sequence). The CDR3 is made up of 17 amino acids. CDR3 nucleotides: TGTGCCTGGAGTGCTATCCGGTGGGAGGGGGCCCGCCGTGGCTACACCTTC. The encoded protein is CAWSAIRWEGARRGYTF. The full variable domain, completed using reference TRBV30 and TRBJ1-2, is SQTIHQWPATLVQPVGSPLSLECTVEGTSNPNLYWYRQAAGRGLQLLFYSVGIGQISSEVPQNLSASRPQDRQFILSSKKLLLSDSGFYLCAWSAIRWEGARRGYTFGSGTRLTVV.

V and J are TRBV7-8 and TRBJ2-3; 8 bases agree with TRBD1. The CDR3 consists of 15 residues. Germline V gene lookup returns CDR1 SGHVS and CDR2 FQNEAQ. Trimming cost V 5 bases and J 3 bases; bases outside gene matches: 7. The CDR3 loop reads CASSPRDRPTDTQYF. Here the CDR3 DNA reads TGTGCCAGCAGCCCCCGGGACAGGCCTACAGATACGCAGTATTTT. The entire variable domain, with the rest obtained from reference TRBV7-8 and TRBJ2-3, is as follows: GAGVSQSPRYKVAKRGQDVALRCDPISGHVSLFWYQQALGQGPEFLTYFQNEAQLDKSGLPSDRFFAERPEGSVSTLKIQRTQQEDSAVYLCASSPRDRPTDTQYFGPGTRLTVL.

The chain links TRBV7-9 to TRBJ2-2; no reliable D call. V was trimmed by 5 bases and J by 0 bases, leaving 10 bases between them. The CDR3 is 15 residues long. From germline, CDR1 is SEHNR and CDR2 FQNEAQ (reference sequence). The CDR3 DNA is TGTGCCAGCAGCCATTTTGGTTCGAACACCGGGGAGCTGTTTTTT. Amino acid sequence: CASSHFGSNTGELFF.

The CDR3 DNA reads as TGTGCCAGCAGCGAACAAAACAGGGTATACACCGGGGAGCTGTTTTTT. Its protein is CASSEQNRVYTGELFF. The chain recombines TRBV9 with TRBJ2-2, with D possibly TRBD1 on 6 matching bases. From germline, CDR1 is SGDLS and CDR2 YYNGEE. The CDR3 contains 16 residues. The ends were cut back, 3 bases at V and 3 bases at J, with 15 bases in the middle. Filled out from reference TRBV9 and TRBJ2-2, the complete variable domain reads DSGVTQTPKHLITATGQRVTLRCSPRSGDLSVYWYQQSLDQGLQFLIQYYNGEERAKGNILERFSAQQFPDLHSELNLSSLELGDSALYFCASSEQNRVYTGELFFGEGSRLTVL.

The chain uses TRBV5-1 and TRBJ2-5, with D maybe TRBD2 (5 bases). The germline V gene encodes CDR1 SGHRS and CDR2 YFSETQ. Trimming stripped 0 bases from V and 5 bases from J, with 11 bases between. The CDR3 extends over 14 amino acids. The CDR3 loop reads CASSLGGEGETQYF. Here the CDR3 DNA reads TGCGCCAGCAGCTTGGGGGGAGAGGGCGAGACCCAGTACTTC.

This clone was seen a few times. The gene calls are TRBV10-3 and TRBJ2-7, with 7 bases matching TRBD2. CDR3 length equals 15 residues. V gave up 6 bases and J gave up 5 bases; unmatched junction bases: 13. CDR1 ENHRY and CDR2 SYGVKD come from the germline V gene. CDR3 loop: CAIRAVGGSTDEQYF. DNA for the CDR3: TGTGCCATCAGGGCTGTGGGAGGGTCCACTGACGAGCAGTACTTC.

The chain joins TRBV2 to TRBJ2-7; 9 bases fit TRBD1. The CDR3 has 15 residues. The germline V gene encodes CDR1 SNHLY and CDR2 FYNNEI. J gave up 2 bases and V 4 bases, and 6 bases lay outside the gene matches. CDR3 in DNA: TGTGCCAGCAGTGCCGGGACAGGGATCACCTACGAGCAGTACTTC. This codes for CASSAGTGITYEQYF.

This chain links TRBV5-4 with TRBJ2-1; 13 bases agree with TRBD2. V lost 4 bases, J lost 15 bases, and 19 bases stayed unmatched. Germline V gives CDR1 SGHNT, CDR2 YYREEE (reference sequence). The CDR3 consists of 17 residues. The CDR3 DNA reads TGTGCCAGCAGCGTACCGACTAGCGGGGGGTCATACAATGAACTGTTCTTC. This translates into CASSVPTSGGSYNELFF.

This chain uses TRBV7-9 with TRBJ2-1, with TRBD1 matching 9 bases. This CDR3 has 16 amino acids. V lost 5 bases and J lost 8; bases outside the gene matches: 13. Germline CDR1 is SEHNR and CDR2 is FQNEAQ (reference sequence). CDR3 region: CASSLRAGRTGDEQFF. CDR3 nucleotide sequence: TGTGCCAGCAGCCTCCGGGCAGGGAGGACAGGGGATGAGCAGTTCTTC.

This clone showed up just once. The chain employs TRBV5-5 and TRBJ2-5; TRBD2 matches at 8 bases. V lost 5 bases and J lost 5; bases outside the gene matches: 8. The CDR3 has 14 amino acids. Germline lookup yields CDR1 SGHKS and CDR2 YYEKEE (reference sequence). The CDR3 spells CASRFGGAGETQYF. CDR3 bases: TGTGCCAGCAGATTCGGGGGGGCCGGGGAGACCCAGTACTTC.

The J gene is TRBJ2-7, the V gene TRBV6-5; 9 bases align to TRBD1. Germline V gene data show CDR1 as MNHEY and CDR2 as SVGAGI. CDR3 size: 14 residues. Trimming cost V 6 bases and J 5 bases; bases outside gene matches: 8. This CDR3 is CASRPPGQGHEQYF. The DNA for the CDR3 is TGTGCCAGCAGACCGCCGGGACAGGGCCACGAGCAGTACTTC.

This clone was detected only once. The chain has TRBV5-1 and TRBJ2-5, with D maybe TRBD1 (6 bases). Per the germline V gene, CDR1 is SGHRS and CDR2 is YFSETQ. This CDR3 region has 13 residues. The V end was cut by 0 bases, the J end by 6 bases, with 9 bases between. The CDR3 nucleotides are TGCGCCAGCAGCTTGGACAGGGCGAAGACCCAGTACTTC. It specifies CASSLDRAKTQYF.

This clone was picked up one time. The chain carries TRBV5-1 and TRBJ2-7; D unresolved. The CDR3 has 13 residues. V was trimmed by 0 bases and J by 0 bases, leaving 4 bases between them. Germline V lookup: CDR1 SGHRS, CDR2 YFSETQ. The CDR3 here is CASSLAGSYEQYF. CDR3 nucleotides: TGCGCCAGCAGCTTGGCGGGCTCCTACGAGCAGTACTTC.

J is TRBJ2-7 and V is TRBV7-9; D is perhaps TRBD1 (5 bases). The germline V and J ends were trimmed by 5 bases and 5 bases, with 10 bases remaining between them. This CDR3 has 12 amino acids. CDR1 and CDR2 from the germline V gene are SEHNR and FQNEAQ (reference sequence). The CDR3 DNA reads TGTGCCAGCAGCCACTTGACAGACGAGCAGTACTTC. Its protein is CASSHLTDEQYF.

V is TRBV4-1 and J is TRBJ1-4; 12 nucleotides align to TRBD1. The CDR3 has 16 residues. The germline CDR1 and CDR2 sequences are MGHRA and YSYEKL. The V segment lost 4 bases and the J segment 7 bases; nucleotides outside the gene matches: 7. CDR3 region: CASSRTGTGGREKLFF. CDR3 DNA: TGCGCCAGCAGCCGCACAGGGACAGGGGGCCGTGAAAAACTGTTTTTT.

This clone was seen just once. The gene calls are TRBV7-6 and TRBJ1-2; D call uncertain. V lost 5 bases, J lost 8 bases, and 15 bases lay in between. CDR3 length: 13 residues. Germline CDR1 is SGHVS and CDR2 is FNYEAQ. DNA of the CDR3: TGTGCCAGCAGCCCCCGGGGAGGGAGCGGCTACACCTTC. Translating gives CASSPRGGSGYTF.

CDR3 residues: CASSFRTQSYEQYF. For the CDR3, the DNA is TGTGCCAGCAGCTTCCGTACGCAATCCTACGAGCAGTACTTC. V is TRBV11-1 and J is TRBJ2-7; the D is unclear. Germline V gene lookup returns CDR1 SGHAT and CDR2 FQDESV (reference sequence). The V end was cut by 3 bases, the J end by 1 base, with 10 bases between. The CDR3 has 14 residues.

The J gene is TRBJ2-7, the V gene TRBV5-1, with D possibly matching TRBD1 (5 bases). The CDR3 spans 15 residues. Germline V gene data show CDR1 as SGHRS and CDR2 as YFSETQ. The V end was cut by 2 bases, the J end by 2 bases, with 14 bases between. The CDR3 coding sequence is TGCGCCAGCAGCTTCGGACAAGAACCGCCCTACGAGCAGTACTTC. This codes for CASSFGQEPPYEQYF.

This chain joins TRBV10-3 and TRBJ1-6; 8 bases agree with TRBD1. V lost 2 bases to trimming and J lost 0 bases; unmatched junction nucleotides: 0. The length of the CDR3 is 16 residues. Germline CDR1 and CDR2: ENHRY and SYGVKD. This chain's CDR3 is CAISETGGSYNSPLHF. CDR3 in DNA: TGTGCCATCAGTGAGACAGGGGGCTCCTATAATTCACCCCTCCACTTT.

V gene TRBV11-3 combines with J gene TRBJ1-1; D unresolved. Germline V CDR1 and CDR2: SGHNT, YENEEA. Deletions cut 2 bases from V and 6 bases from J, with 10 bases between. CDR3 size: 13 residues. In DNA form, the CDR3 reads TGTGCCAGCAGCTTAACTATGAGTTCTGAAGCTTTCTTT. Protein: CASSLTMSSEAFF.

The CDR3 here is CASSRLAPTSGLSYEQYF. As DNA, the CDR3 is TGCGCCAGCAGCCGTTTGGCCCCGACGTCGGGACTCTCCTACGAGCAGTACTTC. This rearrangement joins TRBV5-1 to TRBJ2-7; a weak D match, TRBD2 (6 bases). V lost 4 bases, J lost 0 bases, and 23 bases lay in between. This CDR3 comprises 18 residues. The germline V gene encodes CDR1 SGHRS and CDR2 YFSETQ. Full variable domain (remainder filled in from reference TRBV5-1 and TRBJ2-7): KAGVTQTPRYLIKTRGQQVTLSCSPISGHRSVSWYQQTPGQGLQFLFEYFSETQRNKGNFPGRFSGRQFSNSRSEMNVSTLELGDSALYLCASSRLAPTSGLSYEQYFGPGTRLTVT.

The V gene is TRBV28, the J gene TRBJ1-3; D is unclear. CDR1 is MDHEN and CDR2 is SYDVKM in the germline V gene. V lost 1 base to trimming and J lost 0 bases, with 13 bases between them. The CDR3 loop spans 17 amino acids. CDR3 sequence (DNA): TGTGCCAGCAGTTTATCGGGCAGAAGCCTCTCTGGAAACACCATATATTTT. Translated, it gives CASSLSGRSLSGNTIYF.

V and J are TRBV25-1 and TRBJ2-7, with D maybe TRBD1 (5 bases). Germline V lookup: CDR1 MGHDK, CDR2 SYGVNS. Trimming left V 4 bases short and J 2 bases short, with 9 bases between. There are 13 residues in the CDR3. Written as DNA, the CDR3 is TGTGCCAGCAGTGGGGTAGGGGCCTACGAGCAGTACTTC. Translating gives CASSGVGAYEQYF.

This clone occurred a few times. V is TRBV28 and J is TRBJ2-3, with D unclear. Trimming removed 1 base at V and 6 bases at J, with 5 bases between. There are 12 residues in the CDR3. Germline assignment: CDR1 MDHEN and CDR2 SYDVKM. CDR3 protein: CASSLSADTQYF. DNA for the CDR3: TGTGCCAGCAGTTTATCGGCGGATACGCAGTATTTT.

CDR3 DNA: TGTGCCAGCAGCGCTCTAGCGGGAGAAGAGACCCAGTACTTC. Residues: CASSALAGEETQYF. The rearrangement joins TRBV9 to TRBJ2-5; TRBD2 aligns across 10 bases. Germline V lookup: CDR1 SGDLS, CDR2 YYNGEE. Trimming removed 3 bases from V and 3 bases from J; junction bases left unmatched: 2. The CDR3 spans 14 residues. The complete variable domain, with remaining parts taken from reference TRBV9 and TRBJ2-5, reads DSGVTQTPKHLITATGQRVTLRCSPRSGDLSVYWYQQSLDQGLQFLIQYYNGEERAKGNILERFSAQQFPDLHSELNLSSLELGDSALYFCASSALAGEETQYFGPGTRLLVL.

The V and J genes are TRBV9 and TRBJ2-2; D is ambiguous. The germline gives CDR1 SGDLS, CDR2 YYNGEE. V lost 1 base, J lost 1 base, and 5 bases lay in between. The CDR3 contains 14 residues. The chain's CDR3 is CASSVKQNTGELFF. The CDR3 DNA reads TGTGCCAGCAGCGTAAAACAGAACACCGGGGAGCTGTTTTTT.

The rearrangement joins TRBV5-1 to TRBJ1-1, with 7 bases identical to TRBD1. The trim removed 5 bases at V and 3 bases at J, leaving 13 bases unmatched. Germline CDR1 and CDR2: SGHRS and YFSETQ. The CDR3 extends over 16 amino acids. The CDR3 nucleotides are TGCGCCAGCAGACCTATCCCAGGGACAGCAGACACTGAAGCTTTCTTT. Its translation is CASRPIPGTADTEAFF.

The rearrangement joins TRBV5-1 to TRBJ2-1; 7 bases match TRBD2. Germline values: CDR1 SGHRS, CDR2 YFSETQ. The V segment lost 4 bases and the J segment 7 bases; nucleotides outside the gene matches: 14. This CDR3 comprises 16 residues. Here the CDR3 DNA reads TGCGCCAGCAGCCCCTCCACCCTCCCCGGGGGGAATGAGCAGTTCTTC. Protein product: CASSPSTLPGGNEQFF.

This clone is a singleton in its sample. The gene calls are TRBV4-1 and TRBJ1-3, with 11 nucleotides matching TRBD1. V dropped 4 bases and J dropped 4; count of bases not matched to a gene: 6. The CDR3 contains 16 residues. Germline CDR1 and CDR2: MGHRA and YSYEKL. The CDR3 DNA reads TGCGCCAGCAGCCTTTCCGGACAGGGGGCAGGAAACACCATATATTTT. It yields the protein CASSLSGQGAGNTIYF.

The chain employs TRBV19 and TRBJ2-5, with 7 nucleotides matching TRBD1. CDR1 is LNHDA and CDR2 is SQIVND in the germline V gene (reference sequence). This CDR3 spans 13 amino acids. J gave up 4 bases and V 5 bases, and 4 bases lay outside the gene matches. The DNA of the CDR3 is TGTGCCAGTAGTTCTAGGGGGCTAGAGACCCAGTACTTC. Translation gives CASSSRGLETQYF.

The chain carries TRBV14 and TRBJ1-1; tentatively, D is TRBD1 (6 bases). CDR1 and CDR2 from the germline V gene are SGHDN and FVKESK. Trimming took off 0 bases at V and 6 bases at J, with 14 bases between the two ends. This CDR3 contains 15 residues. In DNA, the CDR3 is TGTGCCAGCAGCCAAGATCTAGCCGGGGGCGCTGAAGCTTTCTTT. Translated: CASSQDLAGGAEAFF.

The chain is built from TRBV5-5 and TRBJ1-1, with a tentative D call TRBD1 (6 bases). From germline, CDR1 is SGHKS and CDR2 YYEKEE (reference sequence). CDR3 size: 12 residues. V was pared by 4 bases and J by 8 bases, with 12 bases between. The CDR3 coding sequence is TGTGCCAGCAGCCCATGGACAGCCGAAGCTTTCTTT. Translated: CASSPWTAEAFF.